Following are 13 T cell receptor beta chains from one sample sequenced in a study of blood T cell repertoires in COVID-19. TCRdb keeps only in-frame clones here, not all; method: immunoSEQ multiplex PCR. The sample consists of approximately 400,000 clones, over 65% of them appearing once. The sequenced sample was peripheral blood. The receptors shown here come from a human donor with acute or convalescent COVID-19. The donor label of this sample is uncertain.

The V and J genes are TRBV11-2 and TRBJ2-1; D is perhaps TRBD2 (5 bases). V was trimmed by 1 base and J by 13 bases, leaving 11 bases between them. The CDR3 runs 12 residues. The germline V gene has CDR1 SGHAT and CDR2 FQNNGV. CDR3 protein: CASSLGDYDQFF. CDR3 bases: TGTGCCAGCAGCTTAGGAGACTACGATCAGTTCTTC.

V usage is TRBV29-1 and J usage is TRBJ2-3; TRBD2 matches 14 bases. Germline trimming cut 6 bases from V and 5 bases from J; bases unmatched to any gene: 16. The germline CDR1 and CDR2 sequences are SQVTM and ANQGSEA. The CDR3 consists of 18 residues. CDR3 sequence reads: CSVAGLAGGQNRGDTQYF. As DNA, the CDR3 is TGCAGCGTCGCCGGACTAGCGGGAGGCCAGAATCGGGGAGATACGCAGTATTTT.

Written as DNA, the CDR3 is TGCGCCAGCCGAGTTTCGCAGGGGGCTGCGAACTATGGCTACACCTTC. This encodes CASRVSQGAANYGYTF. The chain has TRBV5-1 and TRBJ1-2; 8 bases line up with TRBD1. There are 16 residues in the CDR3. The germline gives CDR1 SGHRS, CDR2 YFSETQ. V dropped 7 bases and J dropped 2; count of bases not matched to a gene: 13.

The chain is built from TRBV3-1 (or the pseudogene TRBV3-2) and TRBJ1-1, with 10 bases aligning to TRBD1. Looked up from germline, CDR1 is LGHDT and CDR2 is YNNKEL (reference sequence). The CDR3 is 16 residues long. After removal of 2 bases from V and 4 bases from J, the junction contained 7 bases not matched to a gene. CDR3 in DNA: TGTGCCAGCAGCCAACCCGGACAGGGGGTCCCCACTGAAGCTTTCTTT. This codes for CASSQPGQGVPTEAFF.

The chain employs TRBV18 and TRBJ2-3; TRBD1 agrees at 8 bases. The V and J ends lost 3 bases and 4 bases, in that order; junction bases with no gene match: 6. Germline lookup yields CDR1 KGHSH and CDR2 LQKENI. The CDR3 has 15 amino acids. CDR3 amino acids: CASSPRTGKADTQYF. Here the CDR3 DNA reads TGTGCCAGCTCACCGCGGACAGGGAAGGCAGATACGCAGTATTTT. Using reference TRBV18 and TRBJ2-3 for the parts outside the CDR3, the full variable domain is NAGVMQNPRHLVRRRGQEARLRCSPMKGHSHVYWYRQLPEEGLKFMVYLQKENIIDESGMPKERFSAEFPKEGPSILRIQQVVRGDSAAYFCASSPRTGKADTQYFGPGTRLTVL.

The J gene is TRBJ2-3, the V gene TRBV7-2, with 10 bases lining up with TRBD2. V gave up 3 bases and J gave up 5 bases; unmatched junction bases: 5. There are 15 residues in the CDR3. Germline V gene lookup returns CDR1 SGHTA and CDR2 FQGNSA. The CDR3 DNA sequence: TGTGCCAGCAGCTTTAGCGGGGGGCGGAGAGATACGCAGTATTTT. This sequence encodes CASSFSGGRRDTQYF.

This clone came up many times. This chain's CDR3 is CASSLVRGPEAFF. The CDR3 DNA follows: TGTGCCAGCAGCTTAGTGCGGGGGCCTGAAGCTTTCTTT. This chain connects TRBV7-8 to TRBJ1-1, with a weak D call TRBD1 (6 bases). V was clipped by 1 base and J by 6 bases, with 9 bases between them. Per the germline V gene, CDR1 is SGHVS and CDR2 is FQNEAQ. This CDR3 region has 13 residues.

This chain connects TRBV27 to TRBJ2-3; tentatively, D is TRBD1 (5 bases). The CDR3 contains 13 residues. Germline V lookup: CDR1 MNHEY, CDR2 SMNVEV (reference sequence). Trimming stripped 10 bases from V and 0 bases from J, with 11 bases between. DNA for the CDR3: TGTGCCACGAGTAGGGGAAGCACAGATACGCAGTATTTT. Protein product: CATSRGSTDTQYF.

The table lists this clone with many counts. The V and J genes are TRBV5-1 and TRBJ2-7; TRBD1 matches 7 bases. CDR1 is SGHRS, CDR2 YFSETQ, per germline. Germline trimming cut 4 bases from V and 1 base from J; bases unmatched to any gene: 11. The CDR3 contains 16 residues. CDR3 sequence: CASSTQSPGGSYEQYF. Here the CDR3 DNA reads TGCGCCAGCAGCACGCAATCCCCAGGGGGATCCTACGAGCAGTACTTC.

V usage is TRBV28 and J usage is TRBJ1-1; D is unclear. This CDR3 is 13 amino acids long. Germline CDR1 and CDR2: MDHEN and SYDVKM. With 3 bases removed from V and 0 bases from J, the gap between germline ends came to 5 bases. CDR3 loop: CASSLPVNTEAFF. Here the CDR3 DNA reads TGTGCCAGCAGTTTGCCGGTGAACACTGAAGCTTTCTTT.

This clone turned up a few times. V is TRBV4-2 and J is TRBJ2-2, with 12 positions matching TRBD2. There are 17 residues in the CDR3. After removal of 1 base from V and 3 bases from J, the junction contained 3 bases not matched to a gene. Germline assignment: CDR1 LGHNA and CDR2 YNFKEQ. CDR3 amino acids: CASSQVGTSGYTGELFF. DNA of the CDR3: TGTGCCAGCAGCCAAGTCGGGACTAGCGGGTACACCGGGGAGCTGTTTTTT.

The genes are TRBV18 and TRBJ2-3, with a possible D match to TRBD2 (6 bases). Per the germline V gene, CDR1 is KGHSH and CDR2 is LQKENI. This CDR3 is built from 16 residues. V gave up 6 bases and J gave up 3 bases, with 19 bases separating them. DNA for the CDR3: TGTGCCAGCTCCTCTACGCCGACTAGAATAACAGATACGCAGTATTTT. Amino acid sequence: CASSSTPTRITDTQYF. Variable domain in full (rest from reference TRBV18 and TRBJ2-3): NAGVMQNPRHLVRRRGQEARLRCSPMKGHSHVYWYRQLPEEGLKFMVYLQKENIIDESGMPKERFSAEFPKEGPSILRIQQVVRGDSAAYFCASSSTPTRITDTQYFGPGTRLTVL.

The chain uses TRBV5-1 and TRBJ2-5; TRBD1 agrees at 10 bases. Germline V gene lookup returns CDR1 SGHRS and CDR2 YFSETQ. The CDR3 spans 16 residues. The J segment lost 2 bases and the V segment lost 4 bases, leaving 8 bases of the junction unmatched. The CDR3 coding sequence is TGCGCCAGCAGCCCCACGGGACAGGGGATTCAAGAGACCCAGTACTTC. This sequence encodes CASSPTGQGIQETQYF.